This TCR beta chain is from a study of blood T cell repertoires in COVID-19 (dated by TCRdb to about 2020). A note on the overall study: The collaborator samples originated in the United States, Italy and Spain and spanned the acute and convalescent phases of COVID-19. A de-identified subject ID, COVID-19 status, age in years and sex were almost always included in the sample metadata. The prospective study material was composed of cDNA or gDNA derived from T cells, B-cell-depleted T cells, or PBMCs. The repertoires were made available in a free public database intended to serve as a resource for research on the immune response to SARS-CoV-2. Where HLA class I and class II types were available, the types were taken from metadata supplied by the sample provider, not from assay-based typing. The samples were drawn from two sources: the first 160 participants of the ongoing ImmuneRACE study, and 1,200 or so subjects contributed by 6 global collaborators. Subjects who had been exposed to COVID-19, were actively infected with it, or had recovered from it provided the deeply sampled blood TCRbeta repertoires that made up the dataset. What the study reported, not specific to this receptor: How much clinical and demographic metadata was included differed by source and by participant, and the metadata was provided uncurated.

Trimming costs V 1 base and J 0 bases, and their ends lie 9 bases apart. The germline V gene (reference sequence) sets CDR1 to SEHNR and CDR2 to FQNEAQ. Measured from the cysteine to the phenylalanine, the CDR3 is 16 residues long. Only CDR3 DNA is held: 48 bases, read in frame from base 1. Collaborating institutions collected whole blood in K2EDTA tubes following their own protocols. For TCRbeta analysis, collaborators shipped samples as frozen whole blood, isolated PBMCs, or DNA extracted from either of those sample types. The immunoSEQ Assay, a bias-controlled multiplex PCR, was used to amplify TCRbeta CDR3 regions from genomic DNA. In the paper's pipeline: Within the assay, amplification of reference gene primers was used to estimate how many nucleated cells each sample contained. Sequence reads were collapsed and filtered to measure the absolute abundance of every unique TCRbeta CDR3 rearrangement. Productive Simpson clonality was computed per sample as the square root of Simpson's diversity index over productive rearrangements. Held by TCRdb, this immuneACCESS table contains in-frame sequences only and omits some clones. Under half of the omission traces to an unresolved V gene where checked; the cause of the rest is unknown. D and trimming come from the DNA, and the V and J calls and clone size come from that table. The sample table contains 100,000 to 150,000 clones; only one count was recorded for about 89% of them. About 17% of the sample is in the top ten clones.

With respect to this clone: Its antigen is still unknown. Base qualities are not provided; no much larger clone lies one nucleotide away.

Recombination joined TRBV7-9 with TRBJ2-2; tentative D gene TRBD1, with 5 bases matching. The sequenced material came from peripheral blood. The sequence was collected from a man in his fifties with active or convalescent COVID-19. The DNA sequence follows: TGTGCCAGCAGCTTAGATGGGGCGGCGAACACCGGGGAGCTGTTTTTT. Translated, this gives CASSLDGAANTGELFF.